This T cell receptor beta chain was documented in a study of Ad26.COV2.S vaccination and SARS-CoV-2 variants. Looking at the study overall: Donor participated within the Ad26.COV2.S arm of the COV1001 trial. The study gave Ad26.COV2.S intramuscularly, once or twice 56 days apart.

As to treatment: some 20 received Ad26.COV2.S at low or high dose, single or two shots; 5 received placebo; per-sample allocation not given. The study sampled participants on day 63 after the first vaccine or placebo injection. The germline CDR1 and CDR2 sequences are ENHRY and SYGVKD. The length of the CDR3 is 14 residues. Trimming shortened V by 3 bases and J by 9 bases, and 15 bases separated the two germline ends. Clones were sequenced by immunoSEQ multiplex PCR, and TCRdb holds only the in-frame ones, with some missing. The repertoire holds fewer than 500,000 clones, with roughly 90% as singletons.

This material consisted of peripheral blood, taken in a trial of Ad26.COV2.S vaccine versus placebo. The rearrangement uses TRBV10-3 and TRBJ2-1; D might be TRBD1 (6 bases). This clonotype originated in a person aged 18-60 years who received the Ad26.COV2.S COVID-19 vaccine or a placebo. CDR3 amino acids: CAISERGTGFEQFF. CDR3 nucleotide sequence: TGTGCCATCAGTGAAAGGGGAACAGGGTTTGAGCAGTTCTTC.